The present TCR beta chain was sequenced within a study of cytomegalovirus exposure and HLA in healthy donors. Overall study results and limits: A few CMV-associated chains proved CMV antigen-specific in vitro.

There are 15 residues in the CDR3. Trimming removed 3 bases at V and 0 bases at J, with 11 bases between. Germline loops: CDR1 SEHNR, CDR2 FQNEAQ (reference sequence). Notes on this clone: What it recognizes is unknown.

Researchers ran the PCR with 60 Vbeta and 13 Jbeta primers. Profiling relied on immunoSEQ multiplex PCR, and the TCRdb table lists in-frame clones only, not all of them. The table has over 150,000 clones, almost 85% seen once. This TCR was recovered from a girl aged 5-17 years in good health and CMV-seropositive. The rearrangement joins TRBV7-9 to TRBJ1-1, with no clear D. The sample consisted of PBMCs. The DNA for the CDR3 is TGTGCCAGCAGCTTTGGGAGTTTAATGAACACTGAAGCTTTCTTT. Residues: CASSFGSLMNTEAFF.